Below, 30 T cell receptor beta chains from the same sample are listed, as sequenced in a study of T cell repertoires in cytomegalovirus infection. One entry per CDR3 protein, called by TCRdb with MiXCR from the reads. The sample consists of roughly 630,000 distinct CDR3 sequences, about 24% of them appearing once. Sequenced sample: CD8+ T cells from PBMCs. The receptors stem from a human donor in good health (CMV status not recorded). Some clones in this sample may be carry-over from other donors' samples.

The chain links TRBV7-9 to TRBJ2-7, with D possibly matching TRBD1 (6 bases). In germline, CDR1 is SEHNR, CDR2 FQNEAQ (reference sequence). V was shortened by 2 bases and J by 5 bases, with 10 bases between the two germline ends. The CDR3 extends over 13 amino acids. The CDR3 spells CASSLSGDNEQYV. CDR3 nucleotide sequence: TGTGCCAGCAGCTTATCAGGGGACAACGAGCAGTACGTC.

This clonotype occurred a few times. The chain recombines TRBV6-2 or TRBV6-3 with TRBJ2-2, with D unclear. The germline CDR1 and CDR2 sequences are MNHEY and SVGEGT. Trimming pared 7 bases from V and 5 bases from J, leaving 8 bases between. The CDR3 is made up of 12 amino acids. The CDR3 here is CASKTSTGELFF. In DNA form, the CDR3 reads TGTGCCAGCAAGACGAGTACCGGGGAGCTGTTTTTT.

The rearrangement links TRBV19 to TRBJ1-1; D gene uncertain. Germline V CDR1 and CDR2: LNHDA, SQIVND (reference sequence). CDR3 length equals 16 residues. V lost 3 bases and J 4 bases, leaving 18 bases between the germline ends. This chain's CDR3 is CASSIGGGFWGTEAFF. CDR3 nucleotides: TGTGCCAGTAGTATTGGAGGCGGATTTTGGGGCACTGAAGCTTTCTTT.

This clonotype showed up just a few times. The CDR3 spells CSGSDKNTEAFF. As DNA, the CDR3 is TGCAGTGGGTCAGATAAGAACACTGAAGCTTTCTTT. V and J are TRBV20-1 and TRBJ1-1; no clear D gene. Trimming cost V 7 bases and J 1 base, with 10 bases left between them. The CDR3 has 12 amino acids. Germline-derived CDR1 and CDR2 are DFQATT and SNEGSKA (reference sequence).

The table lists this clonotype with a few counts. DNA of the CDR3: TGTGCCAGCACCAAGGGGGGCCTTAACACCGGGGAGCTGTTTTTT. Translated: CASTKGGLNTGELFF. This chain uses TRBV27 with TRBJ2-2; possibly TRBD1 or TRBD2 for D (6 bases each). V shed 7 bases and J shed 2 bases, with 14 bases lying between them. This CDR3 comprises 15 residues. CDR1 MNHEY and CDR2 SMNVEV come from the germline V gene (reference sequence).

This clonotype was recorded at least ten times. The chain employs TRBV7-2 and TRBJ2-3; 9 nucleotides align to TRBD2. The CDR3 is made up of 15 amino acids. V was clipped by 6 bases and J by 6 bases; unmatched bases: 10. Germline values: CDR1 SGHTA, CDR2 FQGNSA. The CDR3: CASRTSGYLEDTQYF. The CDR3 nucleotides are TGTGCCAGCAGGACTAGCGGATATCTCGAGGATACGCAGTATTTT.

This clonotype was detected a few times. This chain joins TRBV7-9 and TRBJ1-2; 9 bases agree with TRBD1. Trimming at V came to 1 base and at J to 4 bases, leaving 4 bases not matched to a gene. This CDR3 spans 15 amino acids. The V gene's germline CDR1 is SEHNR and CDR2 FQNEAQ (reference sequence). CDR3 DNA: TGTGCCAGCAGCTTAGACAGGGGGCTAGTCTATGGCTACACCTTC. This gives the protein CASSLDRGLVYGYTF. The complete variable domain, with remaining parts taken from reference TRBV7-9 and TRBJ1-2, reads DTGVSQNPRHKITKRGQNVTFRCDPISEHNRLYWYRQTLGQGPEFLTYFQNEAQLEKSRLLSDRFSAERPKGSFSTLEIQRTEQGDSAMYLCASSLDRGLVYGYTFGSGTRLTVV.

In its sample, this clonotype was seen many times. The rearrangement joins TRBV7-9 to TRBJ2-1, with D possibly being TRBD1 or TRBD2 (5 bases each). Germline CDR1 and CDR2: SEHNR and FQNEAQ (reference sequence). Trimming pared 6 bases from V and 15 bases from J, leaving 24 bases between. The CDR3 extends over 14 amino acids. The DNA for the CDR3 is TGTGCCAGCAGGTTCCTCGGCAGGGAGTCAGTCCTGTTCTTC. Translated: CASRFLGRESVLFF.

Many counts were recorded for this clonotype. The chain joins TRBV7-2 to TRBJ1-1; 9 nucleotides agree with TRBD1. CDR1 is SGHTA, CDR2 FQGNSA, per germline. CDR3 size: 17 residues. Trimming took 5 bases from V and 5 from J; bases not matched to a gene: 15. CDR3 DNA: TGTGCCAGCAGCCCAGGTCCGGGACAGGGCGTATGGACTGAAGCTTTCTTT. This encodes CASSPGPGQGVWTEAFF.

The table lists this clonotype with a few counts. V and J are TRBV25-1 and TRBJ1-1; the D is unclear. The germline CDR1 and CDR2 sequences are MGHDK and SYGVNS. The CDR3 consists of 13 residues. V was clipped by 3 bases and J by 6 bases, with 11 bases between them. The CDR3 region is CASSDSVRAEAFF. CDR3 sequence (DNA): TGTGCCAGCAGTGATTCTGTAAGGGCTGAAGCTTTCTTT.

The chain is built from TRBV15 and TRBJ2-5, with 11 bases lining up with TRBD2. This CDR3 is built from 15 residues. Germline CDR1 is LNHNV and CDR2 is YYDKDF (reference sequence). Germline trimming cut 3 bases from V and 4 bases from J; bases unmatched to any gene: 4. As DNA, the CDR3 is TGTGCCACCAGCAGCACTAGCGGGGGTGGAGAGACCCAGTACTTC. It translates to CATSSTSGGGETQYF.

This clonotype came up a few times. The chain employs TRBV2 and TRBJ2-3; tentative D call: TRBD1 (5 bases). Trimming left V 2 bases short and J 0 bases short, with 12 bases between. CDR3 size: 16 residues. Germline assignment: CDR1 SNHLY and CDR2 FYNNEI. CDR3 sequence (DNA): TGTGCCAGCAGTGAATTGGCAGGGCCTAGCACAGATACGCAGTATTTT. Amino acids: CASSELAGPSTDTQYF.

V usage is TRBV5-1 and J usage is TRBJ1-1; the D is unclear. Germline-derived CDR1 and CDR2 are SGHRS and YFSETQ. V dropped 4 bases and J dropped 0 bases, with 7 bases sitting between them. The CDR3 spans 13 residues. This chain's CDR3 is CASSRPVNTEAFF. CDR3 in DNA: TGCGCCAGCAGCCGACCCGTGAACACTGAAGCTTTCTTT.

The rearrangement uses TRBV6-6 and TRBJ2-3; TRBD2 matches at 15 bases. Per the germline V gene, CDR1 is MNHNY and CDR2 is SVGAGI (reference sequence). The CDR3 consists of 17 residues. The ends lost 0 bases at V and 3 bases at J; junction bases unmatched: 1. The CDR3 loop reads CASSYSGLAGGTDTQYF. Here the CDR3 DNA reads TGTGCCAGCAGTTACTCGGGACTAGCGGGGGGTACAGATACGCAGTATTTT.

In this sample, this clonotype turned up many times. This chain connects TRBV12-5 to TRBJ2-1; perhaps TRBD2 as D (7 bases). There are 13 residues in the CDR3. Germline lookup yields CDR1 LGHNT and CDR2 FRNRAP. The CDR3 sequence is CASGGGVYNEQFF. The CDR3 coding sequence is TGTGCCAGCGGAGGGGGGGTATACAATGAGCAGTTCTTC.

This clonotype was detected ten times or more. This CDR3 is CASSPWTGPVGNTEAFF. CDR3 DNA: TGTGCCAGCAGCCCCTGGACAGGCCCGGTAGGGAACACTGAAGCTTTCTTT. This chain connects TRBV11-2 to TRBJ1-1, with 7 nucleotides matching TRBD1. CDR3 length equals 17 residues. J was trimmed by 1 base and V by 5 bases; bases with no gene match: 13. Germline V gene lookup returns CDR1 SGHAT and CDR2 FQNNGV.

The V gene is TRBV7-9, the J gene TRBJ1-2; no clear D gene. The CDR3 loop spans 12 amino acids. Looked up from germline, CDR1 is SEHNR and CDR2 is FQNEAQ (reference sequence). V lost 4 bases and J lost 4, with 7 bases in between. CDR3 loop: CASSSTIYGYTF. CDR3 DNA sequence: TGTGCCAGCAGCTCTACGATCTATGGCTACACCTTC.

This sequence joins TRBV7-9 and TRBJ2-5; D possibly corresponds to TRBD1 (6 bases). This CDR3 is built from 15 residues. With 5 bases removed from V and 5 bases from J, the gap between germline ends came to 18 bases. CDR1 SEHNR and CDR2 FQNEAQ come from the germline V gene (reference sequence). This CDR3 is CASSPTGQLRETQYF. CDR3 nucleotide sequence: TGTGCCAGCAGCCCCACGGGACAACTTAGGGAGACCCAGTACTTC.

V is TRBV3-1 and J is TRBJ2-7; 11 bases agree with TRBD2. The CDR3 covers 15 residues. CDR1 and CDR2 (germline): LGHDT, YNNKEL (reference sequence). Losses at the gene ends were 5 bases for V and 2 bases for J; bases not matched to a gene: 5. In DNA form, the CDR3 reads TGTGCCAGCAGCGGAGGGACTAGCGGCCCCTACGAGCAGTACTTC. Encoded protein: CASSGGTSGPYEQYF.

This clonotype has more than one count but fewer than ten. This rearrangement joins TRBV10-3 to TRBJ2-2, with D perhaps being TRBD1 or TRBD2 (5 bases each). The V and J ends lost 9 bases and 3 bases respectively, with 5 bases between them. CDR1 is ENHRY, CDR2 SYGVKD, per germline. The CDR3 is 11 residues long. DNA of the CDR3: TGTGCCATGGGGGACACCGGGGAGCTGTTTTTT. Translated: CAMGDTGELFF.

The chain has TRBV6-5 and TRBJ2-3; no clear D. Germline CDR1 and CDR2: MNHEY and SVGAGI. This CDR3 spans 16 amino acids. V dropped 2 bases and J dropped 2 bases, with 14 bases sitting between them. CDR3 sequence reads: CASSYAYDIPTDTQYF. CDR3 sequence (DNA): TGTGCCAGCAGTTACGCCTACGACATTCCCACAGATACGCAGTATTTT.

This clonotype was detected many times. V is TRBV7-2 and J is TRBJ2-1; 13 bases line up with TRBD2. Unmatched junction bases numbered 10, after V lost 8 bases and J lost 9 bases. CDR3 length equals 15 residues. CDR1 and CDR2 from the germline V gene are SGHTA and FQGNSA. In DNA form, the CDR3 reads TGTGCCAGCTTGACCGGAACTAGCGGGGGGGGTGAGCAGTTCTTC. It is translated as CASLTGTSGGGEQFF.

This clonotype showed up many times. V usage is TRBV7-2 and J usage is TRBJ2-1, with 7 bases aligning to TRBD1. The J segment lost 8 bases and the V segment lost 3 bases, leaving 10 bases of the junction unmatched. The CDR3 has 15 amino acids. Germline CDR1 SGHTA, CDR2 FQGNSA. The CDR3 DNA sequence: TGTGCCAGCAGCTTCTTTCGGACAGGAGGCCATGAGCAGTTCTTC. Translation: CASSFFRTGGHEQFF.

The chain combines TRBV20-1 with TRBJ2-7, with 8 bases fitting TRBD2. The CDR3 covers 13 residues. From germline, CDR1 is DFQATT and CDR2 SNEGSKA (reference sequence). Unmatched junction bases numbered 2, after V lost 0 bases and J lost 4 bases. DNA for the CDR3: TGCAGTGCTAGAGAGGGACTAGTATACGAGCAGTACGTC. This gives the protein CSAREGLVYEQYV.

This chain uses TRBV29-1 with TRBJ2-7; tentative D call: TRBD1 (5 bases). Between the trimmed V and J ends, which lost 7 bases and 3 bases, there was a span of 16 bases. CDR1 and CDR2 (germline): SQVTM, ANQGSEA. The CDR3 runs to 13 residues. The CDR3 DNA follows: TGCAGCGCATCGGACACCTTCGGCTACGAGCAGTACTTC. It yields the protein CSASDTFGYEQYF.

The rearrangement links TRBV2 to TRBJ2-3, with TRBD2 matching over 8 bases. CDR3 length: 15 residues. CDR1 and CDR2 from the germline V gene are SNHLY and FYNNEI. The junction had 11 bases not matched to a gene; V was cut back by 10 bases and J by 2 bases. The CDR3 coding sequence is TGTGCCACCCGAGTACGAGCGGGGGACACAGATACGCAGTATTTT. This encodes CATRVRAGDTDTQYF.

The V gene is TRBV2, the J gene TRBJ1-6; D ambiguous. Per germline, CDR1 SNHLY and CDR2 FYNNEI. The CDR3 has 17 amino acids. The germline V and J ends were trimmed by 1 base and 0 bases, with 10 bases remaining between them. CDR3 bases: TGTGCCAGCAGTGAAGGTTTCGAGGGCTCCTATAATTCACCCCTCCACTTT. Its protein is CASSEGFEGSYNSPLHF.

This chain joins TRBV20-1 and TRBJ2-1, with 9 bases lining up with TRBD1. J was trimmed by 0 bases and V by 4 bases; bases with no gene match: 7. Per the germline V gene, CDR1 is DFQATT and CDR2 is SNEGSKA (reference sequence). The length of the CDR3 is 16 residues. CDR3 in DNA: TGCAGTGCTACGGGACAGGGATACGGCTCCTACAATGAGCAGTTCTTC. Protein product: CSATGQGYGSYNEQFF.

This clonotype was seen a handful of times. V usage is TRBV7-8 and J usage is TRBJ2-1, with TRBD2 identical over 9 bases. Per the germline V gene, CDR1 is SGHVS and CDR2 is FQNEAQ. J gave up 8 bases and V 4 bases, and 9 bases lay outside the gene matches. CDR3 length equals 15 residues. CDR3 bases: TGTGCCAGCAGCTCGCGGGGGGGCCATAGCTATGAGCAGTTCTTC. Translated, it gives CASSSRGGHSYEQFF.

This clonotype occurred a few times. The chain is built from TRBV29-1 and TRBJ2-2; a weak D match, TRBD1 (5 bases). V was trimmed by 0 bases and J by 4 bases, leaving 12 bases between them. The CDR3 runs to 15 residues. Per germline, CDR1 SQVTM and CDR2 ANQGSEA. CDR3 nucleotides: TGCAGCGTTGAAGATACCAGCCAGGGCACCGGGGAGCTGTTTTTT. Translation: CSVEDTSQGTGELFF.